This T cell receptor (beta chain) was retrieved from a study of CD8 T cells in ankylosing spondylitis. Findings and caveats of the study: Disease-linked clones, CD8+, were relatively rare in peripheral blood.

The CDR3 extends over 14 amino acids. The germline CDR1 and CDR2 sequences are SGHKS and YYEKEE (reference sequence). With 4 bases removed from V and 0 bases from J, the gap between germline ends came to 7 bases. TCRdb fed the 5' RACE reads into MiXCR, producing one record per CDR3 protein. The sample lists about 360,000 distinct CDR3 sequences, 20% occurring once. Worth noting for this clonotype: What it binds is not known.

The receptor's source is a male donor with ankylosing spondylitis or in good health (not recorded which). Sequenced: blood, either unsorted or a sorted T cell fraction (not recorded which). The rearrangement links TRBV5-5 to TRBJ2-2; D remains ambiguous. The CDR3 nucleotides are TGTGCCAGCAGCGCGTGGGCGAACACCGGGGAGCTGTTTTTT. Translated, it gives CASSAWANTGELFF.